The next 25 T cell receptor beta chains were all read from a single sample in a study of prognosis after radiotherapy for stage I lung cancer. The authors amplified TCR beta CDR3 from genomic DNA using two-round multiplex PCR. Gene-specific primers for each TRBV and TRBJ gene drove first-round PCR. MiXCR was run by TCRdb on the multiplex PCR reads, yielding one entry per CDR3 protein. The data hold 26,000 or so distinct CDR3 sequences, with around 32% observed a single time. The material was PBMCs, obtained before or after stereotactic body radiation therapy (not recorded which). These receptors all come from a donor of 50 years or more with non-small cell lung cancer.

The chain carries TRBV27 and TRBJ2-7; TRBD1 matches 9 bases. This CDR3 is built from 16 residues. The V gene end was trimmed by 3 bases and the J gene end by 4 bases; junction bases not matched to a gene: 10. Germline CDR1 is MNHEY and CDR2 is SMNVEV (reference sequence). CDR3 in DNA: TGTGCCAGCAGTTTTAGACCTGGGACAGGGTGGTACGAGCAGTACTTC. Translated, it gives CASSFRPGTGWYEQYF.

This clonotype was seen a few times. It may be a read error: a sequence one base away is much more abundant. This chain joins TRBV5-1 and TRBJ1-1; TRBD1 matches 9 bases. Germline V gene data show CDR1 as SGHRS and CDR2 as YFSETQ. This CDR3 contains 15 residues. CDR3 nucleotide sequence: TGCGCCAGCGGCTTGCGACAGGGGGTGAACACTGAAGCTTTCTTT. It is translated as CASGLRQGVNTEAFF. The complete variable domain, with remaining parts taken from reference TRBV5-1 and TRBJ1-1, reads KAGVTQTPRYLIKTRGQQVTLSCSPISGHRSVSWYQQTPGQGLQFLFEYFSETQRNKGNFPGRFSGRQFSNSRSEMNVSTLELGDSALYLCASGLRQGVNTEAFFGQGTRLTVV.

This clonotype was observed at least ten times. Written as DNA, the CDR3 is TGTGCCAGCAGTTTAGGACAGGCCGGTACGCGGTACTTC. Translated, it gives CASSLGQAGTRYF. The chain uses TRBV28 and TRBJ2-7; 7 bases are shared with TRBD1. CDR1 is MDHEN, CDR2 SYDVKM, per germline. The V segment lost 2 bases and the J segment 12 bases; nucleotides outside the gene matches: 10. This CDR3 has 13 residues.

This clonotype was observed many times. The chain carries TRBV11-1 and TRBJ2-7; 8 nucleotides align to TRBD1. The germline V gene has CDR1 SGHAT and CDR2 FQDESV (reference sequence). Trimming took 4 bases from V and 5 from J; bases not matched to a gene: 10. This CDR3 contains 15 residues. The CDR3 nucleotides are TGTGCCAGCAGCTCCCGATTGACAGGGGATAACGAGCAGTACTTC. Its protein product is CASSSRLTGDNEQYF.

This clonotype was seen ten or more times. The chain has TRBV19 and TRBJ2-2, with D unresolved. CDR1 and CDR2 (germline): LNHDA, SQIVND (reference sequence). V was trimmed by 7 bases and J by 6 bases, leaving 9 bases between them. The CDR3 sequence is 12 residues long. The CDR3 reads CASNRYPGELFF. For the CDR3, the DNA is TGTGCCAGTAATCGCTACCCCGGGGAGCTGTTTTTT.

To note about this clonotype: Just one base apart from a much larger clone, this may be a read error. CDR3 nucleotide sequence: TGTGCCAGCCTCCCCGTTAGTGAAGAGACCCAGTACTTC. This sequence encodes CASLPVSEETQYF. The chain has TRBV12-3 or TRBV12-4 and TRBJ2-5; no reliable D call. The CDR3 consists of 13 residues. The V gene lost 8 bases and the J gene lost 3 bases, with 13 bases spanning the gap.

This clonotype was detected many times. The chain joins TRBV7-2 to TRBJ2-7; tentatively, D is TRBD1 (5 bases). Trimming shortened V by 4 bases and J by 7 bases, and 14 bases separated the two germline ends. Looked up from germline, CDR1 is SGHTA and CDR2 is FQGNSA. The CDR3 spans 13 residues. The CDR3 DNA is TGTGCCAGCAGCTCGGCCCTACAGGAAGAGCAGTACTTC. Translation: CASSSALQEEQYF.

The rearrangement joins TRBV4-1 to TRBJ2-2, with D tentatively TRBD1 (7 bases). Looked up from germline, CDR1 is MGHRA and CDR2 is YSYEKL. The CDR3 totals 15 residues. V lost 5 bases and J 7 bases, leaving 17 bases between the germline ends. CDR3 in amino acids: CASSSWRGQDGELFF. DNA for the CDR3: TGCGCCAGCAGCTCGTGGAGGGGGCAAGACGGGGAGCTGTTTTTT.

In this sample, this clonotype turned up many times. The chain links TRBV11-1 to TRBJ2-6; TRBD1 aligns across 9 bases. V was pared by 1 base and J by 1 base, with 5 bases of the junction left unmatched. Germline lookup yields CDR1 SGHAT and CDR2 FQDESV (reference sequence). CDR3 length equals 18 residues. The CDR3 region is CASSLGGQGKSGANVLTF. CDR3 DNA: TGTGCCAGCAGCTTAGGGGGACAGGGTAAATCTGGGGCCAACGTCCTGACTTTC.

This clonotype was recorded at least ten times. The rearrangement links TRBV5-1 to TRBJ2-2, with D perhaps matching TRBD1 (6 bases). V was cut by 0 bases and J by 7 bases, with 16 bases left in between. The CDR3 has 16 amino acids. Germline V gene lookup returns CDR1 SGHRS and CDR2 YFSETQ. As DNA, the CDR3 is TGCGCCAGCAGCTTGGCCCCCGGACAGTATTACGGGGAGCTGTTTTTT. This encodes CASSLAPGQYYGELFF.

There are a few counts of this clonotype. A much bigger clone sits one base away, suggesting this may be a read error. The CDR3 carries no conserved terminal phenylalanine or tryptophan, so it likely arises from a read error. The chain uses TRBV12-3 or TRBV12-4 and TRBJ1-6; D ambiguous. The CDR3 extends over 19 amino acids. V shed 2 bases and J shed 7 bases, with 24 bases lying between them. The CDR3 spells CASSLRAPASVVMNSPLHL. The CDR3 region has the DNA TGTGCCAGCAGTTTAAGGGCGCCCGCTTCGGTGGTAATGAATTCACCCCTCCACCTT.

The table lists this clonotype with many counts. The rearrangement joins TRBV25-1 to TRBJ1-2; the D gene is possibly TRBD1 (5 bases). The germline CDR1 and CDR2 sequences are MGHDK and SYGVNS. CDR3 size: 14 residues. Trimming left V 4 bases short and J 4 bases short, with 13 bases between. CDR3: CASSATGRRYGYTF. The CDR3 DNA reads TGTGCCAGCAGTGCCACGGGACGCCGCTATGGCTACACCTTC.

This clonotype showed up many times. The chain carries TRBV7-9 and TRBJ2-3; unclear D gene. Germline V gene data show CDR1 as SEHNR and CDR2 as FQNEAQ (reference sequence). The length of the CDR3 is 12 residues. Deletions cut 4 bases from V and 7 bases from J, with 9 bases between. As DNA, the CDR3 is TGTGCCAGCAGCTCCTCTGATTATACGCAGTATTTT. Its translation is CASSSSDYTQYF.

Of note for this clonotype: A read error is possible here, since a much larger clone lies one base away. This chain uses TRBV4-2 with TRBJ1-5, with D uncertain. The CDR3 has 17 amino acids. Germline CDR1 and CDR2: LGHNA and YNFKEQ. This CDR3 reads CANSQDLYGSGGQPQHF. CDR3 in DNA: TGTGCCAACAGCCAAGATCTTTACGGCTCCGGCGGTCAGCCCCAGCATTTT.

This clonotype showed up many times. This chain uses TRBV28 with TRBJ2-6, with unresolved D. V was pared by 5 bases and J by 4 bases, with 9 bases between. The CDR3 contains 14 residues. Germline loops: CDR1 MDHEN, CDR2 SYDVKM. This CDR3 is CASSLMSGANVLTF. DNA of the CDR3: TGTGCCAGCAGTCTCATGTCCGGGGCCAACGTCCTGACTTTC.

This clonotype was recorded at least ten times. This rearrangement joins TRBV7-9 to TRBJ1-2, with D maybe TRBD1 (5 bases). Trimming took off 6 bases at V and 8 bases at J, with 19 bases between the two ends. The CDR3 consists of 14 residues. Germline CDR1 reads SEHNR; CDR2 reads FQNEAQ (reference sequence). DNA of the CDR3: TGTGCCAGCAGGCCCGTAGGGGCGGTGGGGGGCTACACCTTC. As protein: CASRPVGAVGGYTF.

In this sample, this clonotype turned up many times. This chain uses TRBV5-1 with TRBJ1-2; D unclear. Germline V gene data show CDR1 as SGHRS and CDR2 as YFSETQ. V was trimmed by 0 bases and J by 4 bases, leaving 10 bases between them. There are 14 residues in the CDR3. The CDR3, as DNA: TGCGCCAGCAGCTTGGTAGGGAGTGTCTATGGCTACACCTTC. Its protein is CASSLVGSVYGYTF. The full variable domain, in which reference TRBV5-1 and TRBJ1-2 provide the parts outside the CDR3, is KAGVTQTPRYLIKTRGQQVTLSCSPISGHRSVSWYQQTPGQGLQFLFEYFSETQRNKGNFPGRFSGRQFSNSRSEMNVSTLELGDSALYLCASSLVGSVYGYTFGSGTRLTVV.

The chain employs TRBV6-2 or TRBV6-3 and TRBJ2-3; the D is unclear. In germline, CDR1 is MNHEY, CDR2 SVGEGT. The CDR3 loop spans 12 amino acids. Deletions cut 7 bases from V and 6 bases from J, with 11 bases between. The DNA for the CDR3 is TGTGCCAGCAACGAAAGGGTGGATACGCAGTATTTT. Protein product: CASNERVDTQYF.

This clonotype was found many times. This chain links TRBV19 with TRBJ2-1; 9 positions agree with TRBD2. The length of the CDR3 is 17 residues. Per the germline V gene, CDR1 is LNHDA and CDR2 is SQIVND (reference sequence). J gave up 5 bases and V 8 bases, and 16 bases lay outside the gene matches. The DNA for the CDR3 is TGTGCCAGTCAGCTCGGGGCTAGCGGGACGAGAAACAATGAGCAGTTCTTC. Its protein product is CASQLGASGTRNNEQFF.

This clonotype was detected many times. The chain has TRBV7-6 and TRBJ1-2; TRBD1 matches at 7 bases. The CDR3 consists of 13 residues. Trimming removed 3 bases from V and 8 bases from J; junction bases left unmatched: 6. CDR1 and CDR2 from the germline V gene are SGHVS and FNYEAQ. Here the CDR3 reads CASSFDRVGGYTF. The CDR3 bases are TGTGCCAGCAGCTTCGACAGGGTGGGAGGCTACACCTTC.

This clonotype was observed at least ten times. This chain joins TRBV7-9 and TRBJ2-7; D unclear. There are 12 residues in the CDR3. Trimming left V 7 bases short and J 3 bases short, with 10 bases between. Germline V gene data show CDR1 as SEHNR and CDR2 as FQNEAQ (reference sequence). CDR3 in DNA: TGTGCCAGCACCGCAGACGGCTACGAGCAGTACTTC. Translating it yields CASTADGYEQYF.

This clonotype came up many times. The rearrangement uses TRBV5-1 and TRBJ2-5; D possibly corresponds to TRBD1 (5 bases). This CDR3 has 15 residues. Germline CDR1 reads SGHRS; CDR2 reads YFSETQ. Trimming stripped 4 bases from V and 2 bases from J, with 15 bases between. CDR3 nucleotides: TGCGCCAGCAGCCCCAGTGGCAGGGCACAAGAGACCCAGTACTTC. Translation gives CASSPSGRAQETQYF. The whole variable domain, remainder taken from reference TRBV5-1 and TRBJ2-5, is KAGVTQTPRYLIKTRGQQVTLSCSPISGHRSVSWYQQTPGQGLQFLFEYFSETQRNKGNFPGRFSGRQFSNSRSEMNVSTLELGDSALYLCASSPSGRAQETQYFGPGTRLLVL.

This clonotype was seen a handful of times. A read error is likely here: a far larger clone is one base away. The chain has TRBV2 and TRBJ2-1, with D possibly TRBD2 on 5 matching bases. This CDR3 has 12 amino acids. Looked up from germline, CDR1 is SNHLY and CDR2 is FYNNEI. CDR3 DNA: TGTGCCAGCAGTTACGGGGAAGAGACCCGGTACTTC. This encodes CASSYGEETRYF.

This clonotype was observed at least ten times. This CDR3 reads CASSPGQGKAATNEKLFF. The CDR3 DNA reads TGTGCCAGCAGCCCCGGACAGGGTAAAGCGGCAACTAATGAAAAACTGTTTTTT. The chain uses TRBV7-2 and TRBJ1-4; 8 nucleotides line up with TRBD1. V was pared by 5 bases and J by 0 bases, with 11 bases of the junction left unmatched. This CDR3 comprises 18 residues. The germline V gene has CDR1 SGHTA and CDR2 FQGNSA.

This chain uses TRBV6-6 with TRBJ2-7; no clear D gene. Germline V lookup: CDR1 MNHNY, CDR2 SVGAGI (reference sequence). V lost 0 bases, J lost 4 bases, and 7 bases lay in between. This CDR3 has 13 residues. This chain's CDR3 is CASSYSHGYEQYF. Here the CDR3 DNA reads TGTGCCAGCAGTTACTCGCACGGATACGAGCAGTACTTC.